Below, one TCR beta chain is given with its context. The J segment lost 10 bases and the V segment lost 6 bases, leaving 4 bases of the junction unmatched. Germline V gene sequence: CDR1 LNHDA, CDR2 SQIVND (reference sequence). The CDR3 is 13 amino acids. Data came from immunoSEQ multiplex PCR; TCRdb stores just in-frame clones and leaves some out. The sample shows about 29,000 clones, roughly 90% of them seen only once. This sample stems from a study of T cell clonotyping in hematopoietic cell transplantation. The chain uses TRBV19 and TRBJ1-6, with 9 bases fitting TRBD1. This sample comprised PBMCs, obtained 100 days after allogeneic stem cell transplant. The origin of this receptor is a female patient aged 50-59 years who had an allogeneic stem cell transplant from a related donor, so the T cells may come from the graft donor. Some clones in this sample may be carry-over from other donors' samples. As DNA, the CDR3 is TGTGCCAGTAGCCGACAGGGGGAATCACCCCTCCACTTT. Protein sequence: CASSRQGESPLHF.